The clone carrying this T cell receptor (beta chain) was found a few times. Antigen: not known. The data were taken from a study of T cells after yellow fever vaccination. Germline V gene lookup returns CDR1 WNHNN and CDR2 SYGVQD (reference sequence). Trimming took off 8 bases at V and 7 bases at J, with 22 bases between the two ends. The CDR3 is 15 residues long. TCRdb passed the 5' RACE reads through MiXCR, listing each CDR3 protein once. The repertoire holds 300,000 or so distinct CDR3 sequences, with about 7.8% as singletons. General study findings and limits: The CD4 and CD8 compartments had a small share of their clonotypes in common.

The material sequenced was PBMCs, taken approximately 47 days after the first yellow fever vaccination. The origin of this receptor is a man between 18 and 29 years old who received the YFV17D yellow fever vaccine. The V and J genes are TRBV10-1 and TRBJ2-3; D is tentatively TRBD1 or TRBD2 (5 bases each). The CDR3 region has the DNA TGCGCCAGCGGACGAGGGGACCTGTTGCCTTATACGCAGTATTTT. Residues: CASGRGDLLPYTQYF.